This TCR beta chain originates from a study of T-cell memory formation after mild COVID-19. About the research overall: Clustering of TCRs was largely donor specific.

A single record per CDR3 protein comes from TCRdb applying MiXCR to the 5' RACE reads. The repertoire consists of 220,000 or so distinct CDR3 sequences, with 9% to 10% occurring once and the leading ten covering around 3.4%. This clonotype was detected only a few times. This CDR3 contains 18 residues. V lost 0 bases and J lost 0; bases outside the gene matches: 11. CDR1 is SGHKS, CDR2 YYEKEE, per germline (reference sequence). The receptor was isolated from a young man who had mild COVID-19 (a few samples of this study predate the infection). Cell type and time point are not known. The chain uses TRBV5-5 and TRBJ1-2; 7 nucleotides match TRBD1. The sequencing input was PBMCs or a T cell subset sorted from them (not recorded which). Here the CDR3 reads CASSLDRGKALTNYGYTF. The CDR3 DNA sequence: TGTGCCAGCAGCTTGGACAGGGGTAAAGCTCTAACTAACTATGGCTACACCTTC. Full variable domain (outside the CDR3, taken from reference TRBV5-5 and TRBJ1-2): DAGVTQSPTHLIKTRGQQVTLRCSPISGHKSVSWYQQVLGQGPQFIFQYYEKEERGRGNFPDRFSARQFPNYSSELNVNALLLGDSALYLCASSLDRGKALTNYGYTFGSGTRLTVV.